This entry lists 27 T cell receptor beta chains sequenced from one sample in a study of T cell repertoires in cytomegalovirus infection. The antigens these receptors bind are not known. TCRdb reprocessed the reads with MiXCR, giving one entry per CDR3 protein. Of 640,000 or so distinct CDR3 sequences in the sample, around 31% were seen once. The input for sequencing was cultured PBMCs, taken from culture after CMV antigen stimulation. All receptors derive from a human donor in good health (CMV status not recorded). Some clones in this sample may be carry-over from other donors' samples.

This sequence joins TRBV7-2 and TRBJ2-3; D is unresolved. The length of the CDR3 is 14 residues. V dropped 5 bases and J dropped 3 bases, with 12 bases sitting between them. CDR1 SGHTA and CDR2 FQGNSA come from the germline V gene. CDR3 sequence reads: CASSHRVHTDTQYF. For the CDR3, the DNA is TGTGCCAGCAGCCATAGGGTCCATACAGATACGCAGTATTTT.

This clonotype was detected a few times. The genes are TRBV7-2 and TRBJ1-1, with a tentative D call TRBD1 (6 bases). CDR1 is SGHTA, CDR2 FQGNSA, per germline. The V end lost 5 bases, the J end lost 1 base, and 14 bases lay between the germline ends. This CDR3 has 15 residues. The CDR3 loop is CASSPSWGANTEAFF. DNA for the CDR3: TGTGCCAGCAGCCCTAGTTGGGGGGCGAACACTGAAGCTTTCTTT. Full variable domain (outside the CDR3, taken from reference TRBV7-2 and TRBJ1-1): GAGVSQSPSNKVTEKGKDVELRCDPISGHTALYWYRQSLGQGLEFLIYFQGNSAPDKSGLPSDRFSAERTGGSVSTLTIQRTQQEDSAVYLCASSPSWGANTEAFFGQGTRLTVV.

The count of this clonotype is one. One junction end disagrees with the germline gene, perhaps due to a read error. The chain has TRBV7-2 and TRBJ2-7, with 10 nucleotides matching TRBD1. Germline loops: CDR1 SGHTA, CDR2 FQGNSA. The CDR3 consists of 18 residues. This CDR3 reads CVSSPQGTGVLGDHEQYF. In nucleotides, the CDR3 is TGTGTCAGCAGCCCCCAGGGGACAGGGGTTCTCGGTGATCACGAGCAGTACTTC.

The chain is built from TRBV5-1 and TRBJ2-3; D is undetermined. Trimming took 4 bases from V and 0 from J, leaving 18 bases between them. The CDR3 totals 17 residues. Germline CDR1 reads SGHRS; CDR2 reads YFSETQ. CDR3 residues: CASSQLAAEPSTDTQYF. The CDR3 DNA reads as TGCGCCAGCAGCCAATTGGCTGCAGAACCTAGCACAGATACGCAGTATTTT.

The chain couples TRBV12-3 or TRBV12-4 to TRBJ2-5, with 9 bases that match TRBD1. V trimming: 6 bases; J trimming: 3 bases; junction bases outside the gene matches: 14. The CDR3 sequence is 17 residues long. CDR3 sequence reads: CASSSRGDREGKETQYF. The CDR3 DNA reads as TGTGCCAGCAGCTCTCGGGGGGACAGGGAGGGTAAAGAGACCCAGTACTTC.

The table lists this clonotype with a count of one. The chain employs TRBV5-6 and TRBJ2-3; D ambiguous. The CDR3 covers 14 residues. V was clipped by 1 base and J by 3 bases, with 9 bases between them. In germline, CDR1 is SGHDT, CDR2 YYEEEE. The CDR3 is CASSLPGTTDTQYF. CDR3 DNA sequence: TGTGCCAGCAGCTTGCCAGGAACGACAGATACGCAGTATTTT. Based on the CDR3 plus reference TRBV5-6 and TRBJ2-3, the full variable domain is DAGVTQSPTHLIKTRGQQVTLRCSPKSGHDTVSWYQQALGQGPQFIFQYYEEEERQRGNFPDRFSGHQFPNYSSELNVNALLLGDSALYLCASSLPGTTDTQYFGPGTRLTVL.

The chain employs TRBV6-2 or TRBV6-3 and TRBJ1-1; D is ambiguous. There are 13 residues in the CDR3. V was cut by 6 bases and J by 0 bases, with 8 bases left in between. Germline V lookup: CDR1 MNHEY, CDR2 SVGEGT. CDR3 in DNA: TGTGCCAGCAGGCCTACCTTGAACACTGAAGCTTTCTTT. Amino acid sequence: CASRPTLNTEAFF.

The gene calls are TRBV20-1 and TRBJ2-7, with 8 bases aligning to TRBD1. Trimming cost V 6 bases and J 3 bases; bases outside gene matches: 10. This CDR3 has 14 residues. The germline V gene encodes CDR1 DFQATT and CDR2 SNEGSKA (reference sequence). CDR3: CSAQPGQALYEQYF. The CDR3 region has the DNA TGCAGTGCCCAACCGGGACAGGCTCTCTACGAGCAGTACTTC.

In this sample, this clonotype turned up a few times. This chain uses TRBV12-3 or TRBV12-4 with TRBJ1-4; D unclear. V lost 3 bases and J 6 bases, leaving 8 bases between the germline ends. The CDR3 is 13 amino acids. The CDR3 DNA reads as TGTGCCAGCAGTTTGCCCCCCGATGAAAAACTGTTTTTT. This gives the protein CASSLPPDEKLFF.

The CDR3 region is CASKSTGGLGANVLTF. CDR3 nucleotides: TGTGCCAGCAAATCAACAGGGGGTCTAGGGGCCAACGTCCTGACTTTC. This rearrangement joins TRBV7-9 to TRBJ2-6; 8 positions match TRBD1. V shed 7 bases and J 4 bases; nucleotides not matched to a gene: 9. Per the germline V gene, CDR1 is SEHNR and CDR2 is FQNEAQ (reference sequence). The CDR3 is made up of 16 amino acids. Using reference TRBV7-9 and TRBJ2-6 for the parts outside the CDR3, the full variable domain is DTGVSQNPRHKITKRGQNVTFRCDPISEHNRLYWYRQTLGQGPEFLTYFQNEAQLEKSRLLSDRFSAERPKGSFSTLEIQRTEQGDSAMYLCASKSTGGLGANVLTFGAGSRLTVL.

This clonotype showed up just a few times. The genes are TRBV4-1 and TRBJ1-2; D may be TRBD1 (5 bases). The CDR3 runs 14 residues. V lost 4 bases, J lost 4 bases, and 13 bases lay in between. Germline V gene sequence: CDR1 MGHRA, CDR2 YSYEKL. The CDR3 DNA reads as TGCGCCAGCAGCCGCCTAGGGACGGGCTATGGCTACACCTTC. Its protein product is CASSRLGTGYGYTF.

Many counts were recorded for this clonotype. CDR3 coding DNA: TGTGCCAGTAGTCTGACAGCTAGCAATCAGCCCCAGCATTTT. Protein: CASSLTASNQPQHF. This chain connects TRBV19 to TRBJ1-5; D may be TRBD1 (5 bases). Trimming stripped 5 bases from V and 0 bases from J, with 8 bases between. The CDR3 spans 14 residues. The V gene's germline CDR1 is LNHDA and CDR2 SQIVND (reference sequence).

The rearrangement uses TRBV7-2 and TRBJ1-3, with TRBD1 matching over 9 bases. J was trimmed by 7 bases and V by 5 bases; bases with no gene match: 18. The CDR3 is made up of 18 amino acids. Germline loops: CDR1 SGHTA, CDR2 FQGNSA. The CDR3 protein is CASSANTWDRAMSNTIYF. The DNA for the CDR3 is TGTGCCAGCAGCGCTAACACGTGGGACAGGGCGATGAGCAACACCATATATTTT.

This clonotype was observed a handful of times. The chain links TRBV6-5 to TRBJ2-3; 7 bases are shared with TRBD2. The trim removed 7 bases at V and 3 bases at J, leaving 4 bases unmatched. The CDR3 extends over 13 amino acids. Germline lookup yields CDR1 MNHEY and CDR2 SVGAGI. The CDR3 region is CASTELATDTQYF. DNA for the CDR3: TGTGCCAGCACAGAACTAGCGACAGATACGCAGTATTTT.

J is TRBJ2-3 and V is TRBV6-2 or TRBV6-3, with D uncertain. The CDR3 sequence is 13 residues long. V was clipped by 7 bases and J by 7 bases, with 15 bases between them. Germline V gene data show CDR1 as MNHEY and CDR2 as SVGEGT. CDR3 in amino acids: CASISNPFHTQYF. The DNA of the CDR3 is TGTGCCAGCATCTCAAACCCCTTTCATACGCAGTATTTT.

The chain carries TRBV2 and TRBJ1-3; 7 bases fit TRBD1. CDR1 SNHLY and CDR2 FYNNEI come from the germline V gene. This CDR3 is 16 amino acids long. The V and J ends lost 5 bases and 0 bases, in that order; junction bases with no gene match: 7. The CDR3 DNA is TGTGCCAGCAGTCTACAGGGGATCGGCTCTGGAAACACCATATATTTT. Translated, it gives CASSLQGIGSGNTIYF.

Only a few counts were recorded for this clonotype. V and J are TRBV4-1 and TRBJ2-2, with no clear D. V was cut by 4 bases and J by 0 bases, with 12 bases left in between. CDR1 is MGHRA and CDR2 is YSYEKL in the germline V gene. There are 16 residues in the CDR3. The CDR3 reads CASSLPGSPNTGELFF. The CDR3 DNA reads as TGCGCCAGCAGCCTCCCCGGGTCGCCGAACACCGGGGAGCTGTTTTTT.

The chain employs TRBV20-1 and TRBJ2-7; 13 nucleotides match TRBD2. This CDR3 contains 17 residues. The V and J ends lost 0 bases and 3 bases, in that order; junction bases with no gene match: 8. CDR1 is DFQATT and CDR2 is SNEGSKA in the germline V gene (reference sequence). This CDR3 reads CSARDPGLAGDYYEQYF. The CDR3 DNA follows: TGCAGTGCTAGAGATCCCGGACTAGCGGGAGACTACTACGAGCAGTACTTC.

The CDR3 DNA follows: TGCAGTGCTAGAAACAGTGGTCCCATCTCTGGGGCCAACGTCCTGACTTTC. The encoded protein is CSARNSGPISGANVLTF. V gene TRBV20-1 combines with J gene TRBJ2-6; D remains ambiguous. The germline V gene encodes CDR1 DFQATT and CDR2 SNEGSKA (reference sequence). V lost 2 bases, J lost 0 bases, and 14 bases lay in between. CDR3 length: 17 amino acids.

Note on this clonotype: One end of the junction fails to match germline, which may point to a read error. The rearrangement uses TRBV2 and TRBJ1-1; D uncertain. Germline lookup yields CDR1 SNHLY and CDR2 FYNNEI. The CDR3 runs to 12 residues. CDR3 protein: CATRREGTEALF. CDR3 coding DNA: TGTGCCACCCGGCGGGAGGGCACTGAAGCTTTGTTT.

This clonotype occurred a few times. This chain uses TRBV10-3 with TRBJ2-7; TRBD1 agrees at 10 bases. Germline lookup yields CDR1 ENHRY and CDR2 SYGVKD. With 2 bases clipped from V and 5 bases from J, the junction kept 21 bases outside the gene matches. This CDR3 has 20 residues. CDR3 sequence: CAISEHTGTGEASAGDEQYF. For the CDR3, the DNA is TGTGCCATCAGTGAGCACACCGGGACAGGGGAGGCTAGCGCCGGGGACGAGCAGTACTTC.

The CDR3 region is CASDPLYTDTQYF. DNA of the CDR3: TGTGCCAGCGATCCGCTATACACAGATACGCAGTATTTT. J is TRBJ2-3 and V is TRBV7-9; no clear D. The V and J ends lost 8 bases and 2 bases respectively, with 11 bases between them. The CDR3 consists of 13 residues. Germline lookup yields CDR1 SEHNR and CDR2 FQNEAQ (reference sequence).

This clonotype was recorded once. The chain carries TRBV24-1 and TRBJ1-2; possibly TRBD1 for D (5 bases). Germline values: CDR1 KGHDR, CDR2 SFDVKD. The length of the CDR3 is 11 residues. Trimming took 12 bases from V and 6 from J, leaving 13 bases between them. The CDR3 loop reads CAVNQGDGYTF. CDR3 in DNA: TGTGCCGTAAACCAAGGGGATGGCTACACCTTC.

The V call is TRBV7-6, the J call TRBJ2-7; D remains ambiguous. Trimming took 5 bases from V and 5 from J, leaving 10 bases between them. Per germline, CDR1 SGHVS and CDR2 FNYEAQ. The CDR3 runs to 12 residues. The DNA for the CDR3 is TGTGCCAGCAGCCCGACTCGCGACGAGCAGTACTTC. Translated: CASSPTRDEQYF. The entire variable domain, with the rest obtained from reference TRBV7-6 and TRBJ2-7, is as follows: GAGVSQSPRYKVTKRGQDVALRCDPISGHVSLYWYRQALGQGPEFLTYFNYEAQQDKSGLPNDRFSAERPEGSISTLTIQRTEQRDSAMYRCASSPTRDEQYFGPGTRLTVT.

V usage is TRBV6-5 and J usage is TRBJ2-5, with TRBD2 matching over 9 bases. V gave up 2 bases and J gave up 2 bases; unmatched junction bases: 6. Germline lookup yields CDR1 MNHEY and CDR2 SVGAGI. This CDR3 has 16 residues. This CDR3 reads CASSYSIAGEQETQYF. The CDR3 region has the DNA TGTGCCAGCAGTTACAGTATAGCGGGAGAGCAAGAGACCCAGTACTTC.

This clonotype has only one observation. V gene TRBV12-3 or TRBV12-4 combines with J gene TRBJ1-5; 7 bases are a match to TRBD1. This CDR3 spans 17 amino acids. Germline trimming cut 1 base from V and 0 bases from J; bases unmatched to any gene: 6. CDR3 protein: CASSLGQGGSSNQPQHF. The CDR3 DNA is TGTGCCAGCAGTTTAGGACAGGGAGGTAGTAGCAATCAGCCCCAGCATTTT.

About this clonotype itself: Relative to the germline gene, one junction end is altered; a read error may explain this. The V call is TRBV4-1, the J call TRBJ1-5; possibly TRBD1 for D (5 bases). The CDR3 covers 14 residues. The germline V gene encodes CDR1 MGHRA and CDR2 YSYEKL. CDR3 sequence (DNA): TGCGCCAGCAGTCAAGCACGGGGGGTGCAGCCCCAGCATTTT. Residues: CASSQARGVQPQHF.